These T cell receptor beta chains were read from a single sample in a study of cytomegalovirus exposure and HLA in healthy donors. This table comes from immunoSEQ multiplex PCR, and its TCRdb copy is limited to in-frame clones, with some not included. Of some 150,000 clones listed, around 80% are singletons. The sample consisted of PBMCs. These receptors were collected from a male donor in good health and CMV-seronegative. CDR3s include the opening cysteine and the closing phenylalanine or tryptophan. A D gene is named only where the DNA matches it firmly. Clone sizes are given selectively: once, few, many, or a class where the clone is expanded.

d_gene: TRBD1
j_gene: TRBJ1-2
abundance: -
v_gene: TRBV9
CDR3nt: TGTGCCAGCAGCGCTGGGACAGGGTGGGAGTATGGCTACACCTTC
CDR3aa: CASSAGTGWEYGYTF

d_gene: TRBD1
j_gene: TRBJ2-5
abundance: -
v_gene: TRBV18
CDR3nt: TGTGCCAGCTCACTCGCGACAGGGAGCCCCAGGGCCCAGTACTTC
CDR3aa: CASSLATGSPRAQYF

d_gene: TRBD1
j_gene: TRBJ2-2
abundance: -
v_gene: TRBV2
CDR3nt: TGTGCCAGCAGGCAGACAGGGGTGAACACCGGGGAGCTGTTTTTT
CDR3aa: CASRQTGVNTGELFF

d_gene: TRBD2
j_gene: TRBJ2-7
abundance: -
v_gene: TRBV18
CDR3nt: TGTGCCAGCTCGGAGGGAGGGGTTGAGCAGTACTTC
CDR3aa: CASSEGGVEQYF

d_gene: TRBD1
j_gene: TRBJ1-4
abundance: -
v_gene: TRBV28
CDR3nt: TGTGCCAGCTCCCAGGGGGGACAATCATTTGAAAAACTGTTTTTT
CDR3aa: CASSQGGQSFEKLFF

d_gene: TRBD1
j_gene: TRBJ1-6
abundance: -
v_gene: TRBV27
CDR3nt: TGTGCCAGCAGTTCCACTCCGGGACAGGGACCACCCCTCCACTTT
CDR3aa: CASSSTPGQGPPLHF

d_gene: TRBD1
j_gene: TRBJ2-2
abundance: few
v_gene: TRBV5-1
CDR3nt: TGCGCCAGCAGCTCCTCGGGACAGGGCGGCACCGGGGAGCTGTTTTTT
CDR3aa: CASSSSGQGGTGELFF

d_gene: TRBD1
j_gene: TRBJ1-2
abundance: -
v_gene: TRBV5-4
CDR3nt: TGTGCCAGCAGCTGGGCCGGGACAGGGGAGGGGGATGGCTACACCTTC
CDR3aa: CASSWAGTGEGDGYTF

d_gene: TRBD1
j_gene: TRBJ1-5
abundance: -
v_gene: TRBV5-1
CDR3nt: TGCGCCAGCAGCTTGGGACAGGGCGCCGGTCAGCCCCAGCATTTT
CDR3aa: CASSLGQGAGQPQHF

d_gene: TRBD1
j_gene: TRBJ1-2
abundance: -
v_gene: TRBV19
CDR3nt: TGTGCCAGTAGTGCATCCGGGACAGGGGGATCTTTTGGCTATGGCTACACCTTC
CDR3aa: CASSASGTGGSFGYGYTF

d_gene: TRBD2
j_gene: TRBJ2-1
abundance: -
v_gene: TRBV7-3
CDR3nt: TGTGCCAGCAGCTTACTAGCGGGGGGCGTCAATGAGCAGTTCTTC
CDR3aa: CASSLLAGGVNEQFF

d_gene: -
j_gene: TRBJ1-2
abundance: -
v_gene: TRBV7-2
CDR3nt: TGTGCCAGCAGCTTCGGGAGACCGGGAACTAACTATGGCTACACCTTC
CDR3aa: CASSFGRPGTNYGYTF

d_gene: TRBD2
j_gene: TRBJ2-5
abundance: few
v_gene: TRBV5-1
CDR3nt: TGCGCCAGCAGCATTAGCGGGGGGGCGTTTGAGACCCAGTACTTC
CDR3aa: CASSISGGAFETQYF

d_gene: TRBD2
j_gene: TRBJ2-1
abundance: -
v_gene: TRBV11-2
CDR3nt: TGTGCCAGCAGCTTTCTAGCGGGGAACAATGAGCAGTTCTTC
CDR3aa: CASSFLAGNNEQFF

d_gene: TRBD1
j_gene: TRBJ2-7
abundance: -
v_gene: TRBV7-2
CDR3nt: TGTGCCAGCAGGGACAGGTGGGGGAACTACGAGCAGTACTTC
CDR3aa: CASRDRWGNYEQYF

d_gene: TRBD1
j_gene: TRBJ2-3
abundance: -
v_gene: TRBV6-6
CDR3nt: TGTGCCAGCAAGGCAATCTGGACAGGGTCATCAGATACGCAGTATTTT
CDR3aa: CASKAIWTGSSDTQYF

d_gene: -
j_gene: TRBJ2-7
abundance: -
v_gene: TRBV29-1
CDR3nt: TGCAGCGTTTCCACCTCCGGCGAGCAGTACTTC
CDR3aa: CSVSTSGEQYF

d_gene: -
j_gene: TRBJ2-1
abundance: -
v_gene: TRBV6-1
CDR3nt: TGTGCCAGCAGCCCCTATAATGAGCAGTTCTTC
CDR3aa: CASSPYNEQFF

d_gene: TRBD1
j_gene: TRBJ1-1
abundance: -
v_gene: TRBV19
CDR3nt: TGTGCCAGTAGTATACAGGGGGCGCCTGAAGCTTTCTTT
CDR3aa: CASSIQGAPEAFF

d_gene: -
j_gene: TRBJ2-5
abundance: -
v_gene: TRBV6-1
CDR3nt: TGTGCCAGCAGTGAAAAAGGGGTTTCGAGGGAGACCCAGTACTTC
CDR3aa: CASSEKGVSRETQYF

d_gene: TRBD2
j_gene: TRBJ2-5
abundance: -
v_gene: TRBV28
CDR3nt: TGTGCCAGCAGTTCACTGACTAGCGGGGGACTCCAAGAGACCCAGTACTTC
CDR3aa: CASSSLTSGGLQETQYF

d_gene: -
j_gene: TRBJ2-7
abundance: -
v_gene: TRBV9
CDR3nt: TGTGCCAGCAGCGTGGGTACAGTCGGTGAGCAGTACTTC
CDR3aa: CASSVGTVGEQYF

d_gene: -
j_gene: TRBJ2-1
abundance: -
v_gene: TRBV5-6
CDR3nt: TGTGCCAGCAGCTTGAAAATGGTAGCGTACAATGAGCAGTTCTTC
CDR3aa: CASSLKMVAYNEQFF

d_gene: -
j_gene: TRBJ1-2
abundance: -
v_gene: TRBV7-2
CDR3nt: TGTGCCAGCAGCTTTGGACAGAGGAACTATGGCTACACCTTC
CDR3aa: CASSFGQRNYGYTF

d_gene: -
j_gene: TRBJ1-5
abundance: -
v_gene: TRBV2
CDR3nt: TGTGCCAGCAGTGAAAGCTATAGCAATCAGCCCCAGCATTTT
CDR3aa: CASSESYSNQPQHF

d_gene: -
j_gene: TRBJ2-2
abundance: -
v_gene: TRBV5-5
CDR3nt: TGTGCCAGCAGCTTGGGTCCCGGGGCCGGGGAGCTGTTTTTT
CDR3aa: CASSLGPGAGELFF

d_gene: TRBD1
j_gene: TRBJ1-5
abundance: -
v_gene: TRBV18
CDR3nt: TGTGCCAGCTCTCGACAGGGCCTCAATCAGCCCCAGCATTTT
CDR3aa: CASSRQGLNQPQHF

d_gene: -
j_gene: TRBJ2-5
abundance: -
v_gene: TRBV5-4
CDR3nt: TGTGCCAGCAGCTTGGCCAGCGGTAGAGAGACCCAGTACTTC
CDR3aa: CASSLASGRETQYF

d_gene: -
j_gene: TRBJ2-1
abundance: -
v_gene: TRBV6-5
CDR3nt: TGTGCCAGCAGTTACCGGGGGGCGACCCCCTACAATGAGCAGTTCTTC
CDR3aa: CASSYRGATPYNEQFF

d_gene: TRBD1
j_gene: TRBJ2-3
abundance: -
v_gene: TRBV27
CDR3nt: TGTGCCAGCAGTCCACACCGGGACAGGGTCTCAGATACGCAGTATTTT
CDR3aa: CASSPHRDRVSDTQYF

d_gene: -
j_gene: TRBJ1-2
abundance: few
v_gene: TRBV19
CDR3nt: TGTGCCAGTAGTATAGAGGGCAGACCCTATGGCTACACCTTC
CDR3aa: CASSIEGRPYGYTF

d_gene: -
j_gene: TRBJ1-4
abundance: -
v_gene: TRBV5-1
CDR3nt: TGCGCCAGCAAAGCAGGGGTCATGACTAATGAAAAACTGTTTTTT
CDR3aa: CASKAGVMTNEKLFF

d_gene: TRBD2
j_gene: TRBJ2-3
abundance: -
v_gene: TRBV5-6
CDR3nt: TGTGCCAGCAGCCAAGGGACTAGCGGGGGCACAGATACGCAGTATTTT
CDR3aa: CASSQGTSGGTDTQYF

d_gene: -
j_gene: TRBJ1-1
abundance: -
v_gene: TRBV19
CDR3nt: TGTGCCAGTAGACCGGGACTGGCGAACACTGAAGCTTTCTTT
CDR3aa: CASRPGLANTEAFF

d_gene: -
j_gene: TRBJ2-5
abundance: few
v_gene: TRBV25-1
CDR3nt: TGTGCCAGCCTTCCACCCAGCAGGGCTTTTAAAGAGACCCAGTACTTC
CDR3aa: CASLPPSRAFKETQYF